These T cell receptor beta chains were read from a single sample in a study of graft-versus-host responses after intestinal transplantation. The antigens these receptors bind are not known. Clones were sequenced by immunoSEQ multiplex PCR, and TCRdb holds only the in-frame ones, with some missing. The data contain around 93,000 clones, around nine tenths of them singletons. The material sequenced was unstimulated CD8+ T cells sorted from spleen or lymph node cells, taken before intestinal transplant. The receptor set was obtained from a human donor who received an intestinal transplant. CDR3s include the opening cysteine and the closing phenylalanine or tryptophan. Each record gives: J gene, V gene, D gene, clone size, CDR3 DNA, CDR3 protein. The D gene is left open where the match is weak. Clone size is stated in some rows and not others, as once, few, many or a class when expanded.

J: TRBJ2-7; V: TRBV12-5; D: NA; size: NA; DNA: TGTGCTAGTGGTTTGGCCACGGGAGTTGAGCAGTACTTC; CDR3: CASGLATGVEQYF
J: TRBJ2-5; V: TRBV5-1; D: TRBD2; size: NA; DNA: TGCGCCAGCAGCTTGTGCTATCCGGGGGGAGGTACCGACGAAGAGACCCAGTACTTC; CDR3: CASSLCYPGGGTDEETQYF
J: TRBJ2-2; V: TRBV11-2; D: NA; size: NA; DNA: TGTGCCAGCAGCTTAGGGGGGGGCCCAATAGCTGGGGAGCTGTTTTTT; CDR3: CASSLGGGPIAGELFF
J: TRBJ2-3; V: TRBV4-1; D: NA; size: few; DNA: TGCGCCAGTAGACTAGGGGACGCAGATACGCAGTATTTT; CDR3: CASRLGDADTQYF
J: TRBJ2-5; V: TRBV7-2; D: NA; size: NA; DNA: TGTGCCAGCAGCTTAGAGGACGAAGAGACCCAGTACTTC; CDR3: CASSLEDEETQYF
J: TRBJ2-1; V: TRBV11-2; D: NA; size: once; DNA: TGTGCCAGCAGCTTAGATCTGGGGTGGAACAATGAGCAGTTCTTC; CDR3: CASSLDLGWNNEQFF
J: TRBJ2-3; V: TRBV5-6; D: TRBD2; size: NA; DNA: TGTGCCAGCAGCGCGGCCGGACTAGCGGGGGCTATCACAGATACGCAGTATTTT; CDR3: CASSAAGLAGAITDTQYF
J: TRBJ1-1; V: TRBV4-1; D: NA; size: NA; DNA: TGCGCCAGCAGCCAAGATCATAGGCCCGAGAATTCTGAAGCTTTCTTT; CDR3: CASSQDHRPENSEAFF
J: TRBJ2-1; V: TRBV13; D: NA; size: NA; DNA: TGTGCCAGCAGCTTAGCCCCCCATGAGCAGTTCTTC; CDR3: CASSLAPHEQFF
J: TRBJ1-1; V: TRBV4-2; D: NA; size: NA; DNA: TGTGCCAGCAGCCAACCGACGGACCCCTGGGGAAACACTGAAGCTTTCTTT; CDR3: CASSQPTDPWGNTEAFF
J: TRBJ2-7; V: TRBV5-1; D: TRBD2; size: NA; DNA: TGCGCCAGCAGTCGGTGGCGGGAGGCTTCTGATTACGAGCAGTACTTC; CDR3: CASSRWREASDYEQYF
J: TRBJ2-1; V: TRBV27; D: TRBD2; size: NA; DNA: TGTGCCAGCAGTTCACTAGCGGAGACCAACTACAATGAGCAGTTCTTC; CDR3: CASSSLAETNYNEQFF
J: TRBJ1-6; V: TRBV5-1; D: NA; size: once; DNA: TGCGCCAGCAGCCCCAGAGGACGATCTAATTCACCCCTCCACTTT; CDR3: CASSPRGRSNSPLHF